This entry lists 21 T cell receptor beta chains sequenced from one sample in a study of cytomegalovirus exposure and HLA in healthy donors. Vbeta (60) and Jbeta (13) primers were used in the PCR. Repertoires were generated with immunoSEQ multiplex PCR, while TCRdb's copy carries only in-frame clones and drops some. The repertoire holds hundreds of thousands of clones, with around four fifths as singletons. The specimen sequenced was PBMCs. The receptor set was obtained from a male donor in good health and CMV-seronegative.

The chain couples TRBV25-1 to TRBJ1-2; 8 bases line up with TRBD1. CDR3 length equals 14 residues. Looked up from germline, CDR1 is MGHDK and CDR2 is SYGVNS. V trimming: 5 bases; J trimming: 8 bases; junction bases outside the gene matches: 10. The CDR3 nucleotides read TGTGCCAGCAGTCCCCACGGACAGGGATGGGGCTACACCTTC. Translated, it gives CASSPHGQGWGYTF.

V and J are TRBV5-1 and TRBJ2-1; a weak D match, TRBD2 (6 bases). V gave up 2 bases and J gave up 8 bases, with 11 bases separating them. Germline CDR1 reads SGHRS; CDR2 reads YFSETQ. This CDR3 has 13 residues. As DNA, the CDR3 is TGCGCCAGCAGCTTTGGGGGGAAGGATGAGCAGTTCTTC. This sequence encodes CASSFGGKDEQFF.

V gene TRBV11-3 combines with J gene TRBJ2-3; D uncertain. CDR1 is SGHNT and CDR2 is YENEEA in the germline V gene. V lost 1 base, J lost 6 bases, and 5 bases lay in between. The CDR3 has 12 residues. The CDR3 DNA follows: TGTGCCAGCAGCTTAGCCGGGGATACGCAGTATTTT. Encoded protein: CASSLAGDTQYF.

The rearrangement joins TRBV19 to TRBJ1-2; 9 bases map to TRBD1. Germline V lookup: CDR1 LNHDA, CDR2 SQIVND (reference sequence). This CDR3 spans 16 amino acids. V lost 0 bases, J lost 4 bases, and 6 bases stayed unmatched. The CDR3 coding sequence is TGTGCCAGTAGTATAGATACCGGGACAGGGCCCTATGGCTACACCTTC. It encodes CASSIDTGTGPYGYTF.

This clone was picked up one time. The chain employs TRBV4-1 and TRBJ2-7; TRBD2 matches 14 bases. The J segment lost 4 bases and the V segment lost 3 bases, leaving 11 bases of the junction unmatched. CDR1 MGHRA and CDR2 YSYEKL come from the germline V gene. The CDR3 totals 18 residues. CDR3 protein: CASSQIVVGTSGSYEQYF. The CDR3 coding sequence is TGCGCCAGCAGCCAGATAGTCGTGGGGACTAGCGGGAGTTACGAGCAGTACTTC.

This chain uses TRBV6-5 with TRBJ2-3, with 11 nucleotides matching TRBD2. The V segment lost 6 bases and the J segment 7 bases; nucleotides outside the gene matches: 9. Germline V gene sequence: CDR1 MNHEY, CDR2 SVGAGI. The CDR3 is made up of 15 amino acids. The CDR3 reads CASSSGGLAVYTQYF. CDR3 DNA: TGTGCCAGCAGCTCGGGGGGACTAGCGGTTTATACGCAGTATTTT.

This chain links TRBV6-5 with TRBJ1-2, with TRBD1 matching 9 bases. Germline CDR1 reads MNHEY; CDR2 reads SVGAGI. The CDR3 extends over 13 amino acids. After removal of 6 bases from V and 4 bases from J, the junction contained 3 bases not matched to a gene. The CDR3 DNA reads TGTGCCAGCAGCCAGACAGGGGGCTATGGCTACACCTTC. The encoded protein is CASSQTGGYGYTF.

This clone was seen a single time. The chain carries TRBV15 and TRBJ2-3, with D perhaps TRBD2 (6 bases). Germline-derived CDR1 and CDR2 are LNHNV and YYDKDF (reference sequence). The V end lost 8 bases, the J end lost 3 bases, and 15 bases lay between the germline ends. The CDR3 has 14 residues. The CDR3 region is CATSLGGATDTQYF. In DNA form, the CDR3 reads TGTGCCACCTCCCTGGGGGGTGCGACAGATACGCAGTATTTT.

This rearrangement joins TRBV9 to TRBJ2-7; TRBD2 might be the D (6 bases). The CDR3 runs to 16 residues. The V end lost 0 bases, the J end lost 4 bases, and 17 bases lay between the germline ends. Germline lookup yields CDR1 SGDLS and CDR2 YYNGEE. DNA for the CDR3: TGTGCCAGCAGCGTAGATTCGGGAGACGGGGGTTACGAGCAGTACTTC. Translated, it gives CASSVDSGDGGYEQYF.

The chain is built from TRBV6-1 and TRBJ1-3; D remains ambiguous. From germline, CDR1 is MNHNS and CDR2 SASEGT. V lost 3 bases and J 2 bases, leaving 8 bases between the germline ends. CDR3 size: 14 residues. CDR3 region: CASSELRTGNTIYF. CDR3 nucleotide sequence: TGTGCCAGCAGTGAGTTGAGAACTGGAAACACCATATATTTT.

With regard to this clone: Sequence at one end of the junction differs from germline and may be a read error. This sequence joins TRBV7-9 and TRBJ2-7; unclear D gene. This CDR3 region has 16 residues. Germline CDR1 reads SEHNR; CDR2 reads FQNEAQ (reference sequence). CDR3 DNA: TGTTCCAGCAGTCAAAGGTCCGACTCTTCAGCCTACGAGCAGTACTTC. Translated, it gives CSSSQRSDSSAYEQYF.

V usage is TRBV7-9 and J usage is TRBJ2-3; D is possibly TRBD2 (6 bases). V dropped 5 bases and J dropped 0 bases, with 12 bases sitting between them. Germline assignment: CDR1 SEHNR and CDR2 FQNEAQ (reference sequence). The CDR3 loop spans 15 amino acids. The CDR3 reads CASSPAGASTDTQYF. The CDR3 DNA is TGTGCCAGCAGCCCAGCGGGTGCTAGCACAGATACGCAGTATTTT. Full variable domain (missing parts from reference TRBV7-9 and TRBJ2-3): DTGVSQNPRHKITKRGQNVTFRCDPISEHNRLYWYRQTLGQGPEFLTYFQNEAQLEKSRLLSDRFSAERPKGSFSTLEIQRTEQGDSAMYLCASSPAGASTDTQYFGPGTRLTVL.

This chain connects TRBV7-6 to TRBJ2-2; tentatively, D is TRBD1 (5 bases). The CDR3 is 16 amino acids. V shed 1 base and J shed 4 bases, with 13 bases lying between them. From germline, CDR1 is SGHVS and CDR2 FNYEAQ. The CDR3 DNA is TGTGCCAGCAGCTTAGGGGCAGGGATGTCCACCGGGGAGCTGTTTTTT. Amino acid sequence: CASSLGAGMSTGELFF. The full variable domain, rest sourced from reference TRBV7-6 and TRBJ2-2, is GAGVSQSPRYKVTKRGQDVALRCDPISGHVSLYWYRQALGQGPEFLTYFNYEAQQDKSGLPNDRFSAERPEGSISTLTIQRTEQRDSAMYRCASSLGAGMSTGELFFGEGSRLTVL.

J is TRBJ2-6 and V is TRBV27, with a tentative D call TRBD2 (6 bases). Trimming pared 4 bases from V and 2 bases from J, leaving 9 bases between. The length of the CDR3 is 15 residues. The germline gives CDR1 MNHEY, CDR2 SMNVEV (reference sequence). For the CDR3, the DNA is TGTGCCAGCAGTTCCGGGGGAGCTGGGGCCAACGTCCTGACTTTC. Encoded protein: CASSSGGAGANVLTF.

The chain employs TRBV5-1 and TRBJ1-1; 7 bases map to TRBD1. The germline CDR1 and CDR2 sequences are SGHRS and YFSETQ. The CDR3 has 12 residues. J gave up 4 bases and V 5 bases, and 2 bases lay outside the gene matches. The CDR3 is CASSDRATEAFF. The CDR3 region has the DNA TGCGCCAGCAGTGACAGGGCCACTGAAGCTTTCTTT.

The chain employs TRBV19 and TRBJ1-2; D may be TRBD1 (6 bases). Trimming removed 6 bases at V and 4 bases at J, with 15 bases between. The CDR3 totals 14 residues. Germline values: CDR1 LNHDA, CDR2 SQIVND (reference sequence). CDR3 loop: CASSPGGRIYGYTF. The CDR3 DNA reads as TGTGCCAGTAGCCCGGGGGGGCGAATCTATGGCTACACCTTC.

This chain connects TRBV5-1 to TRBJ2-5; 10 nucleotides match TRBD1. The CDR3 has 15 amino acids. CDR1 is SGHRS, CDR2 YFSETQ, per germline. J gave up 3 bases and V 3 bases, and 5 bases lay outside the gene matches. This chain's CDR3 is CASSSSGTGEETQYF. The CDR3 region has the DNA TGCGCCAGCAGCTCCTCCGGGACAGGGGAAGAGACCCAGTACTTC.

V gene TRBV2 combines with J gene TRBJ2-2, with 10 bases identical to TRBD2. V lost 11 bases and J lost 5; bases outside the gene matches: 11. CDR1 and CDR2 (germline): SNHLY, FYNNEI. The CDR3 has 15 amino acids. The DNA for the CDR3 is TGTGCCGGCCGAGGGGCTAGCGGGAGAACCGGGGAGCTGTTTTTT. It yields the protein CAGRGASGRTGELFF. The variable domain in full, completed from reference TRBV2 and TRBJ2-2, reads EPEVTQTPSHQVTQMGQEVILRCVPISNHLYFYWYRQILGQKVEFLVSFYNNEISEKSEIFDDQFSVERPDGSNFTLKIRSTKLEDSAMYFCAGRGASGRTGELFFGEGSRLTVL.

CDR3 DNA: TGTGCCAGTAGTAATTGGGGTGCGGGACAGCTTCCTCATGGCTACACCTTC. This gives the protein CASSNWGAGQLPHGYTF. The chain uses TRBV19 and TRBJ1-2, with 7 bases fitting TRBD1. This CDR3 is 17 amino acids long. V was clipped by 4 bases and J by 6 bases; unmatched bases: 17. The germline gives CDR1 LNHDA, CDR2 SQIVND (reference sequence).

This rearrangement joins TRBV2 to TRBJ2-7, with 8 bases aligning to TRBD1. Germline values: CDR1 SNHLY, CDR2 FYNNEI. V shed 6 bases, J shed 5 bases, and the junction held 3 bases outside the gene matches. CDR3 length equals 12 residues. CDR3 amino acids: CASRVDRDEQYF. The CDR3 coding sequence is TGTGCCAGCAGGGTGGACAGGGACGAGCAGTACTTC. Combining the CDR3 with reference TRBV2 and TRBJ2-7 gives the whole variable domain EPEVTQTPSHQVTQMGQEVILRCVPISNHLYFYWYRQILGQKVEFLVSFYNNEISEKSEIFDDQFSVERPDGSNFTLKIRSTKLEDSAMYFCASRVDRDEQYFGPGTRLTVT.

Details on this clone: The same CDR3 is also encoded by other DNA sequences in this sample. The V and J genes are TRBV5-4 and TRBJ2-2, with D unresolved. The CDR3 sequence is 14 residues long. Deletions cut 0 bases from V and 6 bases from J, with 9 bases between. Germline CDR1 SGHNT, CDR2 YYREEE (reference sequence). The CDR3 region has the DNA TGTGCCAGCAGCTTGGGGCGAGACTCCGGGGAGCTGTTTTTT. This codes for CASSLGRDSGELFF.